The rows below give T cell receptor beta chains drawn from one sample of a study of cytomegalovirus exposure and HLA in healthy donors. Only in-frame clones appear in the TCRdb table, and some are missing; sequencing was by immunoSEQ multiplex PCR. The table has under 150,000 clones, about four fifths seen once. Material: PBMCs. The origin of the receptors is a male donor in good health and CMV-seronegative. Both conserved end residues are part of each CDR3. Fields, in order: V gene, J gene, D gene, clone size, CDR3 protein, CDR3 DNA. The D gene is left open where the match is weak. Size tells how often a clone was seen (once, few, many) or the class of an expanded clone, and some rows leave it out.

TRBV6-5,TRBJ2-3,TRBD2,.,CASSYSAGGTTDTQYF,TGTGCCAGCAGTTACTCGGCGGGAGGGACCACAGATACGCAGTATTTT
TRBV27,TRBJ2-7,.,few,CASSWGQGKASYEQYF,TGTGCCAGCAGTTGGGGGCAGGGTAAAGCGTCCTACGAGCAGTACTTC
TRBV6-5,TRBJ2-5,TRBD2,.,CASSKGLAEYF,TGTGCCAGCAGCAAGGGACTAGCGGAGTACTTC
TRBV6-5,TRBJ2-5,TRBD2,.,CASKGLAGMETQYF,TGTGCCAGTAAAGGACTAGCGGGAATGGAGACCCAGTACTTC
TRBV6-6,TRBJ1-4,.,.,CASTQWEKLFF,TGTGCCAGCACCCAGTGGGAAAAACTGTTTTTT
TRBV29-1,TRBJ1-5,TRBD1,.,CSVRQGNQPQHF,TGCAGCGTTAGACAGGGGAATCAGCCCCAGCATTTT
TRBV7-2,TRBJ1-2,TRBD1,.,CASSLYAGTGAGADYGYTF,TGTGCCAGCAGCTTATATGCGGGGACAGGCGCGGGGGCGGACTATGGCTACACCTTC
TRBV7-9,TRBJ1-2,.,.,CASRSGSVYWGYTF,TGTGCCAGCAGAAGCGGTTCCGTGTACTGGGGCTACACCTTC
TRBV6-5,TRBJ2-1,TRBD2,.,CASSPGSGRRDEQFF,TGTGCCAGCAGCCCGGGAAGCGGGAGACGCGATGAGCAGTTCTTC
TRBV9,TRBJ2-1,.,.,CASSTRGGAESYNEQFF,TGTGCCAGCAGCACTAGAGGGGGGGCGGAATCCTACAATGAGCAGTTCTTC
TRBV11-2,TRBJ1-1,.,once,CASSPYSGDGNTEAFF,TGTGCCAGCAGCCCATACAGCGGGGACGGGAACACTGAAGCTTTCTTT
TRBV5-1,TRBJ2-6,TRBD1,.,CASSWLGTGLSGANVLTF,TGCGCCAGCAGCTGGCTAGGGACAGGGCTGTCTGGGGCCAACGTCCTGACTTTC
TRBV4-3,TRBJ2-7,.,.,CASSLYVTGDSYEQYF,TGCGCCAGCAGCTTATACGTCACGGGGGATTCCTACGAGCAGTACTTC
TRBV9,TRBJ2-1,TRBD2,.,CASSVTSGLGNEQFF,TGTGCCAGCAGCGTAACTAGCGGATTGGGGAATGAGCAGTTCTTC
TRBV28,TRBJ2-1,TRBD2,.,CASSLVAGGPNNEQFF,TGTGCCAGCAGTTTGGTAGCGGGAGGGCCGAACAATGAGCAGTTCTTC
TRBV28,TRBJ2-1,.,few,CASATRAPIYNEQFF,TGTGCCAGCGCCACTAGAGCCCCTATCTACAATGAGCAGTTCTTC
TRBV15,TRBJ2-7,TRBD2,.,CATSRESGRASEQYF,TGTGCCACCAGCAGGGAAAGCGGGAGGGCCAGCGAGCAGTACTTC
TRBV27,TRBJ2-1,TRBD1,few,CASSQKKSGTGAYNEQFF,TGTGCCAGCAGTCAAAAGAAGTCAGGGACAGGGGCCTACAATGAGCAGTTCTTC
TRBV6-5,TRBJ1-4,TRBD1,.,CASSYQTGDEKLFF,TGTGCCAGCAGTTACCAGACAGGGGACGAAAAACTGTTTTTT
TRBV9,TRBJ2-2,.,.,CASARGPDTGELFF,TGTGCCTCCGCCAGGGGTCCCGACACCGGGGAGCTGTTTTTT
TRBV2,TRBJ2-7,.,.,CASSDEGTYEQYF,TGTGCCAGCAGTGACGAGGGAACCTACGAGCAGTACTTC
TRBV27,TRBJ2-3,.,.,CASSFGGGTDTQYF,TGTGCCAGCAGTTTCGGGGGAGGCACAGATACGCAGTATTTT
TRBV28,TRBJ1-2,.,.,CASSSGLSNYGYTF,TGTGCCAGCAGTAGCGGGCTAAGCAACTATGGCTACACCTTC
TRBV7-2,TRBJ1-4,TRBD1,.,CASSNRDRNEKLFF,TGTGCCAGCAGCAACCGGGACAGGAATGAAAAACTGTTTTTT
TRBV5-4,TRBJ2-1,TRBD2,.,CASSLPTSGRWNEQFF,TGTGCCAGCAGCCTACCGACTAGCGGGAGGTGGAATGAGCAGTTCTTC
TRBV11-2,TRBJ2-5,.,.,CASSGRETQYF,TGTGCCAGCAGTGGGCGCGAGACCCAGTACTTC
TRBV4-1,TRBJ1-4,.,.,CASSQDYFATNEKLFF,TGCGCCAGCAGCCAAGATTATTTTGCAACTAATGAAAAACTGTTTTTT